This T cell receptor (beta chain) was captured by sequencing in a study of blood T cell repertoires in COVID-19. Authors' methods: Researchers report that nucleated cell counts were estimated from reference gene primer amplification. The table came from immunoSEQ multiplex PCR; TCRdb's copy has only in-frame clones and leaves some out. That table supplies the V and J calls and clone size; D and trimming were determined from the DNA. The repertoire has roughly 100,000 clones, 70% to 90% of them found once; the top ten carry less than 4.5%. The CDR3 covers 17 residues. V was cut by 0 bases and J by 3 bases, with 15 bases left in between. Germline values: CDR1 MNHEY, CDR2 SMNVEV (reference sequence).

The J gene is TRBJ2-4, the V gene TRBV27; D is possibly TRBD1 (6 bases). Specimen: peripheral blood. The sequence was obtained from a human donor in a cohort sampled during active COVID-19. CDR3 protein: CASSLSQGELGKNIQYF. The CDR3 nucleotides read TGTGCCAGCAGTTTATCACAGGGAGAACTGGGCAAAAACATTCAGTACTTC.